The clone carrying this TCR beta chain has more than one count but fewer than ten. V lost 3 bases to trimming and J lost 4 bases; unmatched junction nucleotides: 9. Germline values: CDR1 LGHNA, CDR2 YSLEER. The CDR3 contains 16 residues. Methods used by the authors: Reference gene primers were amplified, and this amplification served to estimate nucleated cell counts. The data were produced by immunoSEQ multiplex PCR, yet TCRdb's version contains in-frame clones alone and is incomplete. D and trimming were read from the DNA, whereas the V and J calls and clone size are those reported in that table. The top ten clones hold roughly 3% of a sample with around 150,000 clones, approximately 86% of them seen once. This sample was taken from a study of blood T cell repertoires in COVID-19.

The sample consisted of peripheral blood. The chain has TRBV4-3 and TRBJ1-1; 9 bases are a match to TRBD1. This clonotype was sampled from a man between 65 and 85 years old with acute or convalescent COVID-19. In nucleotides, the CDR3 is TGCGCCAGCAGCCAGGGACAGGGTGAGCCGAGCACTGAAGCTTTCTTT. Its translation is CASSQGQGEPSTEAFF.